Presented here are 32 T cell receptor beta chains from one specimen sequenced in a study of T cell repertoires in cytomegalovirus infection. TCRdb re-called the reads through MiXCR, storing one row per CDR3 protein. The sample carries 200,000 to 300,000 distinct CDR3 sequences, roughly 13% recorded once. Sequenced material: PBMCs. The receptors were gathered from a human donor in good health (CMV status not recorded). Some clones in this sample may be carry-over from other donors' samples.

This chain joins TRBV7-2 and TRBJ2-7, with D perhaps being TRBD1 or TRBD2 (5 bases each). The CDR3 is 12 residues long. Looked up from germline, CDR1 is SGHTA and CDR2 is FQGNSA. Trimming removed 1 base from V and 11 bases from J, with 12 bases in between. CDR3 nucleotides: TGTGCCAGCAGCTTAGTAGAGGGGTGGAAGTACTTC. This codes for CASSLVEGWKYF.

This chain connects TRBV5-1 to TRBJ2-5; D remains ambiguous. There are 16 residues in the CDR3. Trimming cost V 0 bases and J 1 base, with 13 bases left between them. CDR1 and CDR2 (germline): SGHRS, YFSETQ. CDR3 nucleotides: TGCGCCAGCAGCTTGGCCAATGTCCGGACCCAAGAGACCCAGTACTTC. Translated, it gives CASSLANVRTQETQYF.

The CDR3 region is CSVDRGEHEQYF. The CDR3 nucleotides are TGCAGCGTGGACCGGGGGGAACACGAGCAGTACTTC. The rearrangement links TRBV29-1 to TRBJ2-7; 7 nucleotides align to TRBD2. V gave up 6 bases and J gave up 5 bases; unmatched junction bases: 7. The CDR3 is made up of 12 amino acids. Germline V lookup: CDR1 SQVTM, CDR2 ANQGSEA.

This clonotype was seen repeatedly, ten times or more. The CDR3 region has the DNA TGCGCCAGCAGCTTTCAGGACGACCGGGGCTACACCTTC. It yields the protein CASSFQDDRGYTF. The chain is built from TRBV5-1 and TRBJ1-2; D not resolved. Germline CDR1 and CDR2: SGHRS and YFSETQ. Between the trimmed V and J ends, which lost 2 bases and 8 bases, there was a span of 13 bases. This CDR3 has 13 residues.

The chain employs TRBV9 and TRBJ1-5; 10 bases align to TRBD1. This CDR3 comprises 16 residues. V was pared by 3 bases and J by 5 bases, with 8 bases of the junction left unmatched. CDR1 and CDR2 from the germline V gene are SGDLS and YYNGEE. Here the CDR3 DNA reads TGTGCCAGCAGCGCGAGGGCGGACAGGGGGGATCAGCCCCAGCATTTT. It encodes CASSARADRGDQPQHF.

The chain links TRBV6-6 to TRBJ1-3; D is possibly TRBD1 (5 bases). CDR1 and CDR2 (germline): MNHNY, SVGAGI (reference sequence). V was trimmed by 4 bases and J by 4 bases, leaving 11 bases between them. This CDR3 contains 14 residues. CDR3 protein: CASSSLGTGNTIYF. DNA for the CDR3: TGTGCCAGCAGTTCCCTCGGGACGGGAAACACCATATATTTT.

There are many counts of this clonotype. V is TRBV29-1 and J is TRBJ2-7; 9 positions agree with TRBD1. Germline CDR1 and CDR2: SQVTM and ANQGSEA. With 7 bases clipped from V and 6 bases from J, the junction kept 16 bases outside the gene matches. The CDR3 runs 15 residues. CDR3 protein: CSALHAGTGIGEQYF. In DNA, the CDR3 is TGCAGCGCCCTCCACGCCGGGACAGGGATCGGCGAGCAGTACTTC.

In its sample, this clonotype was seen many times. The chain is built from TRBV7-3 and TRBJ2-7; 11 bases align to TRBD2. V dropped 5 bases and J dropped 1; count of bases not matched to a gene: 13. CDR1 and CDR2 from the germline V gene are SGHTA and FQGTGA. The CDR3 runs to 18 residues. CDR3 DNA sequence: TGTGCCAGCAGCCCCACTCTTAGCGGGAGGGTACGGTCCTACGAGCAGTACTTC. It yields the protein CASSPTLSGRVRSYEQYF.

This clonotype was seen a few times. This chain uses TRBV2 with TRBJ2-7; 8 bases align to TRBD1. The CDR3 runs 15 residues. Trimming at V came to 6 bases and at J to 6 bases, leaving 13 bases not matched to a gene. Germline CDR1 is SNHLY and CDR2 is FYNNEI. CDR3: CASRRQGIRRSEQYF. The CDR3 DNA sequence: TGTGCCAGCAGACGACAGGGGATCCGTAGGAGCGAGCAGTACTTC.

The sample holds many counts of this clonotype. This chain links TRBV7-2 with TRBJ2-1; 7 bases align to TRBD2. The ends lost 0 bases at V and 5 bases at J; junction bases unmatched: 7. Looked up from germline, CDR1 is SGHTA and CDR2 is FQGNSA. This CDR3 comprises 16 residues. The CDR3 DNA follows: TGTGCCAGCAGCTTAGCGCCGGGACTACCAGACAATGAGCAGTTCTTC. Translated, it gives CASSLAPGLPDNEQFF. The variable domain in full, completed from reference TRBV7-2 and TRBJ2-1, reads GAGVSQSPSNKVTEKGKDVELRCDPISGHTALYWYRQSLGQGLEFLIYFQGNSAPDKSGLPSDRFSAERTGGSVSTLTIQRTQQEDSAVYLCASSLAPGLPDNEQFFGPGTRLTVL.

This clonotype was detected many times. The chain has TRBV7-2 and TRBJ2-3, with TRBD2 matching over 16 bases. The CDR3 has 20 residues. Trimming at V came to 1 base and at J to 4 bases, leaving 11 bases not matched to a gene. Germline V gives CDR1 SGHTA, CDR2 FQGNSA. The CDR3 bases are TGTGCCAGCAGCTTAGTGAGGTCCGGGACTAGCGGGAGGGCCGCAGATACGCAGTATTTT. This translates into CASSLVRSGTSGRAADTQYF. The full variable domain, in which reference TRBV7-2 and TRBJ2-3 provide the parts outside the CDR3, is GAGVSQSPSNKVTEKGKDVELRCDPISGHTALYWYRQSLGQGLEFLIYFQGNSAPDKSGLPSDRFSAERTGGSVSTLTIQRTQQEDSAVYLCASSLVRSGTSGRAADTQYFGPGTRLTVL.

The rearrangement joins TRBV28 to TRBJ1-1, with D unclear. Germline values: CDR1 MDHEN, CDR2 SYDVKM. The CDR3 contains 12 residues. V dropped 6 bases and J dropped 4 bases, with 9 bases sitting between them. DNA for the CDR3: TGTGCCAGCAGGCAGCTTGTCACTGAAGCTTTCTTT. Translating it yields CASRQLVTEAFF.

This clonotype was observed at least ten times. This rearrangement joins TRBV7-2 to TRBJ1-5; D possibly corresponds to TRBD1 (6 bases). This CDR3 has 19 amino acids. CDR1 and CDR2 (germline): SGHTA, FQGNSA. Trimming cost V 2 bases and J 2 bases, with 22 bases left between them. The CDR3 loop reads CASSLRAGAPFGGNQPQHF. The CDR3, as DNA: TGTGCCAGCAGCTTAAGGGCAGGGGCGCCCTTTGGGGGCAATCAGCCCCAGCATTTT.

The genes are TRBV29-1 and TRBJ1-4, with 9 bases identical to TRBD1. This CDR3 is 14 amino acids long. Per germline, CDR1 SQVTM and CDR2 ANQGSEA. V shed 5 bases, J shed 7 bases, and the junction held 8 bases outside the gene matches. The CDR3 here is CSVCPGQGPEKLFF. CDR3 DNA sequence: TGCAGCGTTTGTCCGGGACAGGGTCCTGAAAAACTGTTTTTT.

This clonotype was recorded at least ten times. This chain uses TRBV7-2 with TRBJ2-3; 9 positions agree with TRBD2. With 1 base clipped from V and 2 bases from J, the junction kept 13 bases outside the gene matches. This CDR3 is built from 19 residues. Per germline, CDR1 SGHTA and CDR2 FQGNSA. As DNA, the CDR3 is TGTGCCAGCAGCTTAGAAGTTGGGGTAGGACTAGCGAACACAGATACGCAGTATTTT. This encodes CASSLEVGVGLANTDTQYF.

This clonotype was detected many times. The chain employs TRBV7-2 and TRBJ1-2; TRBD1 might be the D (5 bases). The CDR3 is 16 amino acids. Per germline, CDR1 SGHTA and CDR2 FQGNSA. The ends were cut back, 4 bases at V and 4 bases at J, with 19 bases in the middle. The CDR3 loop is CASSSLAVGDVYGYTF. As DNA, the CDR3 is TGTGCCAGCAGCTCCCTAGCGGTCGGGGACGTCTATGGCTACACCTTC.

The V and J genes are TRBV6-2 or TRBV6-3 and TRBJ2-1, with 9 bases lining up with TRBD2. Germline V CDR1 and CDR2: MNHEY, SVGEGT. The V segment lost 0 bases and the J segment 9 bases; nucleotides outside the gene matches: 6. This CDR3 is built from 15 residues. The CDR3 loop is CASSYSGGRAAEQFF. CDR3 in DNA: TGTGCCAGCAGTTACTCGGGCGGGAGGGCCGCTGAGCAGTTCTTC.

This clonotype occurred many times. This chain connects TRBV7-2 to TRBJ1-2; 8 bases are shared with TRBD1. CDR1 and CDR2 from the germline V gene are SGHTA and FQGNSA. After removal of 5 bases from V and 5 bases from J, the junction contained 4 bases not matched to a gene. CDR3 length: 13 amino acids. The CDR3 reads CASSVGQEYGYTF. The CDR3 bases are TGTGCCAGCAGCGTGGGACAGGAATATGGCTACACCTTC.

V is TRBV19 and J is TRBJ2-5; no reliable D call. In germline, CDR1 is LNHDA, CDR2 SQIVND (reference sequence). The V end lost 5 bases, the J end lost 5 bases, and 15 bases lay between the germline ends. The CDR3 has 14 residues. CDR3 in DNA: TGTGCCAGTAGTGATGGACCGGCCCGGGAGACCCAGTACTTC. Its protein product is CASSDGPARETQYF. Full variable domain (missing parts from reference TRBV19 and TRBJ2-5): DGGITQSPKYLFRKEGQNVTLSCEQNLNHDAMYWYRQDPGQGLRLIYYSQIVNDFQKGDIAEGYSVSREKKESFPLTVTSAQKNPTAFYLCASSDGPARETQYFGPGTRLLVL.

This clonotype was seen only once. The CDR3 DNA follows: TGCAGTGCTAGTTCCCGCCAAGAGACCCAGTACTTC. Translated: CSASSRQETQYF. The chain combines TRBV20-1 with TRBJ2-5; D gene unclear. This CDR3 is 12 amino acids long. Germline V gene data show CDR1 as DFQATT and CDR2 as SNEGSKA (reference sequence). The V end lost 3 bases, the J end lost 1 base, and 6 bases lay between the germline ends.

The gene calls are TRBV6-2 or TRBV6-3 and TRBJ2-4; the match to TRBD1 covers 12 bases. Germline CDR1 reads MNHEY; CDR2 reads SVGEGT. CDR3 length: 17 amino acids. V lost 4 bases to trimming and J lost 0 bases; unmatched junction nucleotides: 4. This CDR3 is CASSSPGQGAAKNIQYF. DNA for the CDR3: TGTGCCAGCAGTTCCCCGGGACAGGGGGCAGCCAAAAACATTCAGTACTTC.

This clonotype was found many times. The chain couples TRBV6-2 or TRBV6-3 to TRBJ2-1; a possible D gene is TRBD2 (6 bases). Trimming shortened V by 6 bases and J by 5 bases, and 17 bases separated the two germline ends. This CDR3 contains 15 residues. CDR1 and CDR2 (germline): MNHEY, SVGEGT. CDR3 coding DNA: TGTGCCAGCAGAGCTCACGGAGGGCCCAACAATGAGCAGTTCTTC. Amino acid sequence: CASRAHGGPNNEQFF.

Comments on this clonotype: Germline is not matched at one junction end, which may reflect a read error. The chain uses TRBV5-6 and TRBJ1-5; possible D gene TRBD1, 5 bases. Germline CDR1 SGHDT, CDR2 YYEEEE. The CDR3 is made up of 16 amino acids. CDR3 bases: TGTGCCGGCAGCTTGCTGGCGGGACCCGGGGATCAGCCCCAGCATTTT. Translating it yields CAGSLLAGPGDQPQHF.

CDR3 in amino acids: CSVLGLGQGNEKLFF. The CDR3, as DNA: TGCAGCGTTTTGGGCCTGGGGCAGGGGAATGAAAAACTGTTTTTT. J is TRBJ1-4 and V is TRBV29-1; a weak D match, TRBD1 (6 bases). CDR1 SQVTM and CDR2 ANQGSEA come from the germline V gene. This CDR3 comprises 15 residues. Trimming cost V 5 bases and J 5 bases, with 18 bases left between them.

This clonotype came up many times. The chain has TRBV28 and TRBJ2-3; D perhaps matches TRBD2 (5 bases). CDR1 MDHEN and CDR2 SYDVKM come from the germline V gene. Trimming stripped 2 bases from V and 4 bases from J, with 13 bases between. This CDR3 contains 15 residues. The CDR3: CASSLTRGYADTQYF. The DNA for the CDR3 is TGTGCCAGCAGTTTAACCCGGGGATACGCAGATACGCAGTATTTT.

There are many counts of this clonotype. This chain links TRBV7-2 with TRBJ2-2, with 9 bases identical to TRBD2. Germline-derived CDR1 and CDR2 are SGHTA and FQGNSA. The CDR3 runs to 15 residues. V trimming: 6 bases; J trimming: 5 bases; junction bases outside the gene matches: 7. CDR3 region: CASSPSGAGTGELFF. The CDR3 DNA reads as TGTGCCAGCAGTCCTAGCGGGGCGGGAACCGGGGAGCTGTTTTTT. The entire variable domain, with the rest obtained from reference TRBV7-2 and TRBJ2-2, is as follows: GAGVSQSPSNKVTEKGKDVELRCDPISGHTALYWYRQSLGQGLEFLIYFQGNSAPDKSGLPSDRFSAERTGGSVSTLTIQRTQQEDSAVYLCASSPSGAGTGELFFGEGSRLTVL.

This clonotype was recorded many times. The chain is built from TRBV6-1 and TRBJ2-1, with a weak D call TRBD2 (6 bases). This CDR3 is built from 16 residues. Trimming cost V 2 bases and J 0 bases, with 11 bases left between them. Germline V lookup: CDR1 MNHNS, CDR2 SASEGT. CDR3 coding DNA: TGTGCCAGCAGTGAACTGGGGGGTAGCTCCTACAATGAGCAGTTCTTC. Translation: CASSELGGSSYNEQFF.

This clonotype was detected many times. This chain joins TRBV7-2 and TRBJ1-4; D unresolved. This CDR3 is 15 amino acids long. V shed 0 bases and J shed 5 bases, with 10 bases lying between them. Germline V gene lookup returns CDR1 SGHTA and CDR2 FQGNSA. This chain's CDR3 is CASSLAPGRNEKLFF. CDR3 coding DNA: TGTGCCAGCAGCTTAGCGCCGGGCCGAAATGAAAAACTGTTTTTT.

At least ten counts were recorded for this clonotype. The rearrangement joins TRBV7-6 to TRBJ1-1; D unclear. The CDR3 sequence is 16 residues long. V lost 1 base, J lost 5 bases, and 17 bases lay in between. Germline V gene lookup returns CDR1 SGHVS and CDR2 FNYEAQ. CDR3 region: CASSLGRLRGRTEAFF. In nucleotides, the CDR3 is TGTGCCAGCAGCTTAGGACGTCTGCGGGGAAGGACTGAAGCTTTCTTT. The full variable domain, in which reference TRBV7-6 and TRBJ1-1 provide the parts outside the CDR3, is GAGVSQSPRYKVTKRGQDVALRCDPISGHVSLYWYRQALGQGPEFLTYFNYEAQQDKSGLPNDRFSAERPEGSISTLTIQRTEQRDSAMYRCASSLGRLRGRTEAFFGQGTRLTVV.

This clonotype was observed at least ten times. The chain couples TRBV7-8 to TRBJ2-7; 9 bases are a match to TRBD1. The V and J ends lost 4 bases and 3 bases, in that order; junction bases with no gene match: 7. CDR3 length: 15 residues. Germline V gene sequence: CDR1 SGHVS, CDR2 FQNEAQ. The CDR3 DNA is TGTGCCAGCAGCTCAGGACAGGGGACTATCTACGAGCAGTACTTC. Translated, it gives CASSSGQGTIYEQYF.

V is TRBV7-9 and J is TRBJ2-7; the match to TRBD2 covers 7 bases. Germline-derived CDR1 and CDR2 are SEHNR and FQNEAQ (reference sequence). This CDR3 region has 17 residues. Trimming removed 1 base from V and 0 bases from J; junction bases left unmatched: 9. The CDR3: CASSLVGLAVSSYEQYF. CDR3 bases: TGTGCCAGCAGCTTAGTTGGGCTAGCGGTGAGCTCCTACGAGCAGTACTTC.

This rearrangement joins TRBV2 to TRBJ2-2; 11 positions agree with TRBD2. In germline, CDR1 is SNHLY, CDR2 FYNNEI. The CDR3 is made up of 15 amino acids. V was clipped by 10 bases and J by 1 base; unmatched bases: 5. This chain's CDR3 is CATFLAGGNTGELFF. Written as DNA, the CDR3 is TGTGCCACCTTTCTAGCGGGAGGGAACACCGGGGAGCTGTTTTTT.